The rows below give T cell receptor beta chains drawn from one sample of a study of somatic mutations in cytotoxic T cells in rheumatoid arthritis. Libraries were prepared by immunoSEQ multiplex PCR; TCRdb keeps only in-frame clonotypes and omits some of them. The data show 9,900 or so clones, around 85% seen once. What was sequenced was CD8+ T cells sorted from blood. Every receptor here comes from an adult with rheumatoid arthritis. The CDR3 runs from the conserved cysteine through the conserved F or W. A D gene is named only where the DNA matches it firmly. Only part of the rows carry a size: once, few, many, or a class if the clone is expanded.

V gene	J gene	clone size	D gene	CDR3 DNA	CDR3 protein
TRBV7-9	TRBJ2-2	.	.	TGTGCCAGCAGCTTAGATTGGACATCGAACACCGGGGAGCTGTTTTTT	CASSLDWTSNTGELFF
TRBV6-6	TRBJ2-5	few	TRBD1	TGTGCCAGCAGGTCCGGGACAGGGGAAGCAAAGACCCAGTACTTC	CASRSGTGEAKTQYF
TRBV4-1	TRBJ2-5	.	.	TGCGCCAGCAGCCAAGCGACACAACTCCATACAGAGACCCAGTACTTC	CASSQATQLHTETQYF
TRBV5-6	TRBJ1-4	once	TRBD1	TGTGCCAGCAGCTTCCCCGGGACAGGGGATGAAAAACTGTTTTTT	CASSFPGTGDEKLFF
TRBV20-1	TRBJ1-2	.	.	TGCAGTGCTAGTATAACGGGTGGCTACACCTTC	CSASITGGYTF
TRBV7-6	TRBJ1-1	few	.	TGTGCCAGCAGAGAAAAGGGGAACACTGAAGCTTTCTTT	CASREKGNTEAFF
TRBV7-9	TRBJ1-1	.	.	TGTGCCAGCAGCTTAGTCACTGAAGCTTTCTTT	CASSLVTEAFF
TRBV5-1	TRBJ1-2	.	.	TGCGCCAGCAGCTTGAAACCCAACTATGGCTACACCTTC	CASSLKPNYGYTF
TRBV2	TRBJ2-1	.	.	TGTGCCAGCAGTGACGGCCTACGATCCTACAATGAGCAGTTCTTC	CASSDGLRSYNEQFF
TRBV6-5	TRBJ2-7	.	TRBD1	TGTGCCAGCAGTTACTCATCAGGGGGCTTGAGGGAGCAGTACTTC	CASSYSSGGLREQYF
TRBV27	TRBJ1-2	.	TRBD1	TGTGCCAGCAGATTATGGACAGGAGCCTATGGCTACACCTTC	CASRLWTGAYGYTF
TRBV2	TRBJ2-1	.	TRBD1	TGTGCCAGCAGTGGGGGGACAGCGTACGGGCGCAACAATGAGCAGTTCTTC	CASSGGTAYGRNNEQFF
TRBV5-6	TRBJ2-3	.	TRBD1	TGTGCCAGCAGCTCCGTCCCGGGACAGGGGGCAGATACGCAGTATTTT	CASSSVPGQGADTQYF
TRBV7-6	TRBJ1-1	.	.	TGTGCCAGCAGCAGAGAGGACAGCTTGAACACTGAAGCTTTCTTT	CASSREDSLNTEAFF
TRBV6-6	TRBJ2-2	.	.	TGTGCCAGCATTAATCAGGGGAGAAGAAACACCGGGGAGCTGTTTTTT	CASINQGRRNTGELFF
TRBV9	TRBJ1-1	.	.	TGTGCCAGCAGCCGCGGGGGGGGCAGAACTGAAGCTTTCTTT	CASSRGGGRTEAFF
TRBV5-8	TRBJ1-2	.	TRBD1	TGTGCCAGCAGTCGTGACAGGGCTTCATCTGACTACTATGGCTACACCTTC	CASSRDRASSDYYGYTF
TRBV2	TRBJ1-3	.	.	TGTGCCAGCAGTATCGAACCGGGACTCAGCTTTGGAAACACCATATATTTT	CASSIEPGLSFGNTIYF
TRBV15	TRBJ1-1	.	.	TGTGCCACCAGCAGAGATATTAACACTGAAGCTTTCTTT	CATSRDINTEAFF
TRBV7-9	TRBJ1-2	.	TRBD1	TGTGCCAGCAGCTTACCCTTTGGACAGGGGAGAGACTATGGCTACACCTTC	CASSLPFGQGRDYGYTF
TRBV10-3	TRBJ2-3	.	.	TGTGCCATCAGGGGGAGCTCGACAGATTTCACAGATACGCAGTATTTT	CAIRGSSTDFTDTQYF
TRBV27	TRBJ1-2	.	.	TGTGCCAGCAGTGAGCAGGACTACTATGGCTACACCTTC	CASSEQDYYGYTF
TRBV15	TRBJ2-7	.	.	TGTGCCACCAGCAGAGAGACCCGCGGAGCGGACTACGAGCAGTACTTC	CATSRETRGADYEQYF
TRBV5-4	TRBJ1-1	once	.	TGTGCCAGCAGCTTGGGTTTCGAAGCTTTCTTT	CASSLGFEAFF
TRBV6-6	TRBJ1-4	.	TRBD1	TGTGCCAGCAACCTAGAACAGGGGGGAACTGAAAAACTGTTTTTT	CASNLEQGGTEKLFF
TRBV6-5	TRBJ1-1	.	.	TGTGCCAGCAGTTTAGCAGGGGTAAACACTGAAGCTTTCTTT	CASSLAGVNTEAFF
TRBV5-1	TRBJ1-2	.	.	TGCGCCAGCAGCTTGGGTTCGGGCGCTGGCTATGGCTACACCTTC	CASSLGSGAGYGYTF
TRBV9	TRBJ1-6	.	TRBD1	TGTGCCAGCAGTGGGACAGTACAGAGCTCCTATAATTCACCCCTCCACTTT	CASSGTVQSSYNSPLHF
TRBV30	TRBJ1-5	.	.	TGTGCCTGGAGTGGAAGACCGATTAATCTGCCCCAGCATTTT	CAWSGRPINLPQHF
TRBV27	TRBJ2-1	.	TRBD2	TGTGCCAGCAAGGGACTAGCGGGAGTCCACAATGAGCAGTTCTTC	CASKGLAGVHNEQFF
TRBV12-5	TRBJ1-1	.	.	TGTGCTAGTGGTTTGGTAGCAATAGGTGGGTACACTGAAGCTTTCTTT	CASGLVAIGGYTEAFF
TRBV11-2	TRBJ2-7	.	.	TGTGCCAGCAGCCCCACCAGCGGAACCTACGAGCAGTACTTC	CASSPTSGTYEQYF
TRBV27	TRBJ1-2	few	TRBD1	TGTGCCAGCAGTCCCACACCTCAGGGGGCGCTCGGCTACACCTTC	CASSPTPQGALGYTF
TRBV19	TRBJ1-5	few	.	TGTGCCACCGATACCGAGGGGGGGCCGACGGGCTACAGGGGCAATCAGCCCCAGCATTTT	CATDTEGGPTGYRGNQPQHF
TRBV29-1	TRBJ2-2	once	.	TGCAGCGTTGGCCGGGCGAACACCGGGGAGCTGTTTTTT	CSVGRANTGELFF
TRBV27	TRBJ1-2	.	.	TGTGCCAGCACCGAACTCGGGGGGGCTTATGGCTACACCTTC	CASTELGGAYGYTF
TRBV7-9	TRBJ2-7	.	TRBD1	TGTGCCAGCAGCCCGGGACAGAGCTACGAGCAGTACTTC	CASSPGQSYEQYF
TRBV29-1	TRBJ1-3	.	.	TGCAGCGTTGAACGGGGGCATTCGGGAAACACCATATATTTT	CSVERGHSGNTIYF
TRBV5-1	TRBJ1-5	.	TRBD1	TGCGCCAGCAGCGAGGGGACAGACAATCAGCCCCAGCATTTT	CASSEGTDNQPQHF
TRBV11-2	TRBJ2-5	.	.	TGTGCCAGCACCCTGGGGGTGGGGGCAAAAGAGACCCAGTACTTC	CASTLGVGAKETQYF
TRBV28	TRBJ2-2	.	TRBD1	TGTGCCAGCAGCTCGCTCGGGACAGCCTACTCCGGGGAGCTGTTTTTT	CASSSLGTAYSGELFF
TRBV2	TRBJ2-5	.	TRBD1	TGTGCCAGCAATTCCCGGGACAGGGGCCAAGAGACCCAGTACTTC	CASNSRDRGQETQYF
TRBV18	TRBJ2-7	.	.	TGTGCCAGCTCACTGGACCTAGTTTACTACGAGCAGTACTTC	CASSLDLVYYEQYF
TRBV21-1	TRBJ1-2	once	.	TGTGCCAGCAGCAAAGATAACACCGAAATTAACTATGGCTACACCTTC	CASSKDNTEINYGYTF
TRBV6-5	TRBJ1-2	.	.	TGTGCCAGCAGATCTGGGGCCCTCTATGGCTACACCTTC	CASRSGALYGYTF
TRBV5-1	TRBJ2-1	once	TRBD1	TGCGCCAGCAGCCCCGAGGGGGACAGGGCTAATGAGCAGTTCTTC	CASSPEGDRANEQFF
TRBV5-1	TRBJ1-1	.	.	TGCGCCAGCAGCTTGGTTAGTACAGATGAAGCTTTCTTT	CASSLVSTDEAFF
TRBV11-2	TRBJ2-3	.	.	TGTGCCAGCAGCTACGGCCCCACAGATACGCAGTATTTT	CASSYGPTDTQYF
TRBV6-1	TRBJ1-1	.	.	TGTGCCAGCAGTGAAAACCCCCTAAACACTGAAGCTTTCTTT	CASSENPLNTEAFF
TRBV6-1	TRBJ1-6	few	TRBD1	TGTGCCAGCAGTGATTGGACAGGGGATAATTCACCCCTCCACTTT	CASSDWTGDNSPLHF
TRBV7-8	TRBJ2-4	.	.	TGTGCCAGCAGCTTAGCGGGGGGAGCCGAGACCAAAAACATTCAGTACTTC	CASSLAGGAETKNIQYF
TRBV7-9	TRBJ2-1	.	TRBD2	TGTGCCAGCAGCCCTACCTTGGTAGCGGGATGGGAGCAGTTCTTC	CASSPTLVAGWEQFF